This T cell receptor (beta chain) was captured in a study of T-cell memory formation after mild COVID-19. About the study: Each donor largely had its own TCR clusters.

Germline assignment: CDR1 MNHEY and CDR2 SVGEGT. The CDR3 is 16 residues long. Trimming cost V 2 bases and J 5 bases; bases outside gene matches: 11. Notes on the study in general: What remained unconfirmed was the SARS-CoV-2 specificity of second-wave clones peaking on day 37.

TCRdb passed the 5' RACE reads through MiXCR, listing each CDR3 protein once. The sample shows about 440,000 distinct CDR3 sequences, 20% of them seen only once. Concerning this clonotype itself: Its antigen is not identified.

The sequence was collected from an adult woman who had mild COVID-19 (a few samples of this study predate the infection). Cell type and time point are not known. Sequenced: PBMCs or a T cell subset sorted from them (not recorded which). The chain joins TRBV6-2 or TRBV6-3 to TRBJ2-7; TRBD1 agrees at 8 bases. The CDR3 DNA sequence: TGTGCCAGCAGTTACAGTACGGACAGGGTAGACGACGAGCAGTACTTC. Translation: CASSYSTDRVDDEQYF.